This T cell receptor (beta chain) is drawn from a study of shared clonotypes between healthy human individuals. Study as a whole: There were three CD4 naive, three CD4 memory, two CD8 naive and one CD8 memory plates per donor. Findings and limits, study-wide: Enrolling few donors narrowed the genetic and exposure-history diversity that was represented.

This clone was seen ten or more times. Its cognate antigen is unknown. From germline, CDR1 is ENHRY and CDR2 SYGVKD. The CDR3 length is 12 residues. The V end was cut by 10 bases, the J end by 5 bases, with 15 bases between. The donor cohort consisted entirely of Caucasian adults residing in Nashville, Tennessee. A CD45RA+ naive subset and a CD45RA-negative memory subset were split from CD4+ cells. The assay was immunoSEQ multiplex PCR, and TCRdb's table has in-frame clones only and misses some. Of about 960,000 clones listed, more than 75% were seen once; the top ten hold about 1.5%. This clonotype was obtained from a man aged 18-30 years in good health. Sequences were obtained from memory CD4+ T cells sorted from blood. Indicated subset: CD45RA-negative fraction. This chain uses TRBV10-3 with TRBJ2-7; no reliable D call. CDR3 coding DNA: TGTGCCAGCGGACGGTCCAGAGACGAGCAGTACTTC. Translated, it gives CASGRSRDEQYF.